This T cell receptor (beta chain) is from a study of shared clonotypes between healthy human individuals. Study results and caveats: What rarefaction showed was incomplete sorted-subset sequencing despite large depth.

Repertoires were generated with immunoSEQ multiplex PCR, while TCRdb's copy carries only in-frame clones and drops some. The table records about 730,000 clones, over 55% of them present only once. The CDR3 loop spans 15 amino acids. V was pared by 0 bases and J by 4 bases, with 12 bases between. Germline CDR1 reads LGHNA; CDR2 reads YNFKEQ. Comments on this clone: The target antigen is unknown. Other nucleotide sequences in the sample specify the same CDR3.

Donors were healthy HIV-negative adults without recently reported acute infections or vaccinations. Negatively enriched CD4+ T cells were divided by CD45RA into naive and memory. Material for sequencing was memory CD4+ T cells sorted from blood. The subset denotes: CD45RA-negative fraction. This chain links TRBV4-2 with TRBJ1-2; D gene unclear. This clonotype originated in a woman under 40 in good health. Here the CDR3 DNA reads TGTGCCAGCAGCCAAGATCCCGGGCAGTTCTATGGCTACACCTTC. Its protein product is CASSQDPGQFYGYTF.